These 3 T cell receptor beta chains were sequenced from one sample in a study of cytotoxic CD8 clonotypes in ibrutinib-treated CLL (dated by TCRdb to about 2021). Receptor libraries were prepared by the immunoSEQ multiplex PCR assay. The table comes from immuneACCESS by way of TCRdb, which keeps in-frame sequences with V and J called. Part of the clones is missing from these tables; in studies checked, under half for an unresolved V gene and the rest for unknown reasons. The sample table shows roughly 24,000 clones, and approximately 80% are seen once. The ten largest clones take up under 9.5% of the sample. The sample in question was PBMCs, obtained before ibrutinib treatment. Receptor source: a human donor with chronic lymphocytic leukemia.

V usage is TRBV12-5 and J usage is TRBJ1-1; 9 nucleotides agree with TRBD1. Germline V CDR1 and CDR2: LGHNT, FRNRAP. The CDR3 has 13 residues. V shed 6 bases and J 5 bases; nucleotides not matched to a gene: 4. The CDR3 nucleotides are TGTGCTAGTGGCCGGGACAGGGAGACTGAAGCTTTCTTT. Its translation is CASGRDRETEAFF.

The V call is TRBV5-4, the J call TRBJ1-4, with D maybe TRBD1 (6 bases). Germline values: CDR1 SGHNT, CDR2 YYREEE (reference sequence). The CDR3 totals 15 residues. The V end was cut by 4 bases, the J end by 4 bases, with 14 bases between. The CDR3 nucleotides read TGTGCCAGCAGCACCAAGACAGGCCTTAATGAAAAACTGTTTTTT. This sequence encodes CASSTKTGLNEKLFF.

This chain uses TRBV6-5 with TRBJ2-7; D is perhaps TRBD1 (6 bases). CDR3 length: 13 amino acids. From germline, CDR1 is MNHEY and CDR2 SVGAGI. V was shortened by 2 bases and J by 6 bases, with 11 bases between the two germline ends. The CDR3 loop reads CASSYLDSGEQYF. The CDR3 coding sequence is TGTGCCAGCAGTTACCTGGACAGTGGCGAGCAGTACTTC.